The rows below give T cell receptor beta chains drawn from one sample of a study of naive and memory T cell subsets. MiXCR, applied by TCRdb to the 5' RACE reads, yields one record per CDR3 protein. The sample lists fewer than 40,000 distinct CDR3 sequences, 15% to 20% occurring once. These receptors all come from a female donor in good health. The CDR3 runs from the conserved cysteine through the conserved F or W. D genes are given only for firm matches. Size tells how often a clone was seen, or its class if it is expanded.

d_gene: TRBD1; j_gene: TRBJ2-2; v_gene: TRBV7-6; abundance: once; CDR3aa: CASSLRTGENTGELFF; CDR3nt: TGTGCCAGCAGCTTGAGGACAGGGGAGAACACCGGGGAGCTGTTTTTT